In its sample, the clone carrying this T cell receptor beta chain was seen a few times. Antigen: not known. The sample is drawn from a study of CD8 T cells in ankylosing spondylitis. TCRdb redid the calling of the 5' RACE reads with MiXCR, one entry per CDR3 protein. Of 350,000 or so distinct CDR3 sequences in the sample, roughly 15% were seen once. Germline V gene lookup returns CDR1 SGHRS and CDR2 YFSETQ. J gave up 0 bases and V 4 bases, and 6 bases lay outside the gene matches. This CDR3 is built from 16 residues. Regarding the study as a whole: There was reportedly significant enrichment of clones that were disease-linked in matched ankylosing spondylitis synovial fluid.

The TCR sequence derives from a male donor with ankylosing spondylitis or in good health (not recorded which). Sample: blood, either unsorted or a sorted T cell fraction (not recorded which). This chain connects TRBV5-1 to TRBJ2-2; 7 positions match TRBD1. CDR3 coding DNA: TGCGCCAGCAGCCGGGGACAGAACACGAACACCGGGGAGCTGTTTTTT. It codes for CASSRGQNTNTGELFF.